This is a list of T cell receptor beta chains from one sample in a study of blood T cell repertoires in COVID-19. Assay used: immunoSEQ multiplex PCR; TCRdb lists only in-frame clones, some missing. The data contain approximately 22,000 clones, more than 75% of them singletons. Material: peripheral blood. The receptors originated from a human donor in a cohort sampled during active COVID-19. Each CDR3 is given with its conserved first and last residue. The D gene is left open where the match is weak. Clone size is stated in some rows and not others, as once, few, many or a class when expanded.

CDR3: CASSYAGGSSYNEQFF
DNA: TGTGCCAGCAGTTACGCGGGAGGAAGCTCCTACAATGAGCAGTTCTTC
size: -
V: TRBV6-2/TRBV6-3
J: TRBJ2-1
D: TRBD2

CDR3: CASSLDSEETQYF
DNA: TGCGCCAGCAGCCTTGACTCCGAAGAGACCCAGTACTTC
size: -
V: TRBV5-1
J: TRBJ2-5
D: -

CDR3: CASSATSSRQYF
DNA: TGTGCCAGCAGTGCCACTAGCTCTAGGCAGTATTTT
size: -
V: TRBV6-2/TRBV6-3
J: TRBJ2-3
D: -

CDR3: CASSPRQDTGELFF
DNA: TGTGCCAGCAGCCCCCGACAGGACACCGGGGAGCTGTTTTTT
size: -
V: TRBV9
J: TRBJ2-2
D: -

CDR3: CASSLIVPSPNGYTF
DNA: TGTGCCAGCAGTTTAATCGTACCAAGCCCCAATGGCTACACCTTC
size: once
V: TRBV28
J: TRBJ1-2
D: -

CDR3: CASSLSGAGAQGPNEQFF
DNA: TGTGCCAGCAGCTTAAGCGGCGCGGGCGCTCAAGGCCCTAATGAGCAGTTCTTC
size: -
V: TRBV7-3
J: TRBJ2-1
D: -

CDR3: CASSRGGNQPQHF
DNA: TGTGCCAGCTCACGGGGGGGCAATCAGCCCCAGCATTTT
size: few
V: TRBV18
J: TRBJ1-5
D: -

CDR3: CASSIQGGPYNEQFF
DNA: TGTGCCAGCAGCATTCAGGGAGGCCCCTACAATGAGCAGTTCTTC
size: -
V: TRBV5-6
J: TRBJ2-1
D: -

CDR3: CATSDLKDRDTGELFF
DNA: TGTGCCACCAGTGATTTAAAGGACAGGGACACCGGGGAGCTGTTTTTT
size: -
V: TRBV24-1
J: TRBJ2-2
D: TRBD1

CDR3: CASRKIGWAGKDSNNEQFF
DNA: TGTGCCAGCAGGAAGATCGGGTGGGCGGGGAAGGACTCTAACAATGAGCAGTTCTTC
size: -
V: TRBV28
J: TRBJ2-1
D: -

CDR3: CASSIGSLNTEAFF
DNA: TGTGCCAGTAGTATAGGCAGTCTGAACACTGAAGCTTTCTTT
size: few
V: TRBV19
J: TRBJ1-1
D: -

CDR3: CASSLDGREGLDEAFF
DNA: TGTGCCAGCAGCTTAGATGGGAGGGAGGGGTTGGACGAAGCTTTCTTT
size: once
V: TRBV11-3
J: TRBJ1-1
D: -

CDR3: CASRPPPGQGPGELFF
DNA: TGTGCCAGCAGACCCCCTCCGGGACAGGGCCCCGGGGAGCTGTTTTTT
size: -
V: TRBV5-5
J: TRBJ2-2
D: TRBD1

CDR3: CASSLGTTEQYF
DNA: TGTGCCAGCTCCCTAGGGACTACCGAGCAGTACTTC
size: -
V: TRBV18
J: TRBJ2-7
D: TRBD2

CDR3: CASSREWGQDIQYF
DNA: TGTGCCAGCAGCCGAGAGTGGGGACAGGACATTCAGTACTTC
size: -
V: TRBV7-8
J: TRBJ2-4
D: TRBD1

CDR3: CASRAAKGQGYGYTF
DNA: TGTGCCAGCAGGGCAGCGAAAGGACAGGGCTATGGCTACACCTTC
size: -
V: TRBV6-5
J: TRBJ1-2
D: TRBD1

CDR3: CASSRGGQIRTDTQYF
DNA: TGTGCCAGCAGCCGCGGAGGACAGATACGCACAGATACGCAGTATTTT
size: -
V: TRBV5-8
J: TRBJ2-3
D: -

CDR3: CASSIGWTSGGPYNEQFF
DNA: TGTGCCAGTAGTATAGGGTGGACTAGCGGGGGGCCGTACAATGAGCAGTTCTTC
size: few
V: TRBV19
J: TRBJ2-1
D: TRBD2

CDR3: CASSPTGGDSPLHF
DNA: TGTGCCAGCTCACCAACAGGAGGGGATTCACCCCTCCACTTT
size: -
V: TRBV18
J: TRBJ1-6
D: -

CDR3: CASSQVGRVGEQYF
DNA: TGCGCCAGCAGCCAAGTTGGGAGGGTAGGCGAGCAGTACTTC
size: -
V: TRBV4-1
J: TRBJ2-7
D: TRBD2

CDR3: CATSGTGKVLRKGDYNEQFF
DNA: TGTGCCACCAGTGGTACAGGGAAAGTACTACGCAAAGGGGATTACAATGAGCAGTTCTTC
size: -
V: TRBV24-1
J: TRBJ2-1
D: -

CDR3: CASSPQSGGWRSTTGELFF
DNA: TGTGCCAGTAGTCCACAGTCAGGGGGCTGGCGATCGACCACCGGGGAGCTGTTTTTT
size: -
V: TRBV19
J: TRBJ2-2
D: TRBD1

CDR3: CASKRGGQALAGGSYEQFF
DNA: TGTGCCAGCAAGCGGGGCGGCCAGGCCCTAGCGGGAGGGAGCTATGAGCAGTTCTTC
size: few
V: TRBV28
J: TRBJ2-1
D: TRBD2

CDR3: CATSDGALGEQYF
DNA: TGTGCCACCAGTGACGGAGCCCTTGGCGAGCAGTACTTC
size: -
V: TRBV24-1
J: TRBJ2-7
D: -